A single sample is the source of the 22 T cell receptor beta chains below, sequenced in a study of post-analysis software for immune sequencing data. Prepared libraries of TCR beta cDNA carried unique molecular identifiers. Each CDR3 protein gets one entry after TCRdb re-called the PCR reads with MiXCR. The sample carries approximately 350,000 distinct CDR3 sequences, approximately 38% recorded once. Overall study results and limits: Comparison of patients with controls showed 5 or 6 TRBV segments more frequent in patients, TRBV5-6, TRBV5-1 and TRBV20-1 among them.

No antigen has been identified for these receptors. The sample comprised blood. The receptors were sampled from a girl between 10 and 17 years old with multiple sclerosis.

Ten or more counts support this clonotype. V usage is TRBV2 and J usage is TRBJ2-6, with D possibly TRBD2 on 5 matching bases. This CDR3 comprises 16 residues. The V end lost 6 bases, the J end lost 0 bases, and 12 bases lay between the germline ends. CDR1 and CDR2 (germline): SNHLY, FYNNEI. The CDR3: CASRVWGASGANVLTF. In nucleotides, the CDR3 is TGTGCCAGCAGAGTTTGGGGAGCCTCTGGGGCCAACGTCCTGACTTTC.

This chain uses TRBV5-6 with TRBJ1-1; unclear D gene. V was pared by 6 bases and J by 5 bases, with 17 bases between. This CDR3 contains 14 residues. Per the germline V gene, CDR1 is SGHDT and CDR2 is YYEEEE. CDR3 amino acids: CASTPGSPGTEAFF. As DNA, the CDR3 is TGTGCCAGCACCCCAGGTTCCCCGGGGACTGAAGCTTTCTTT.

Points on this clonotype: A read error may account for a junction end that differs from germline. The chain joins TRBV7-9 to TRBJ1-2; D unresolved. Per germline, CDR1 SEHNR and CDR2 FQNEAQ (reference sequence). This CDR3 has 16 amino acids. CDR3 protein: CVSSSRGMTANYGYTF. The CDR3 DNA follows: TGTGTCAGCAGCTCCCGGGGAATGACGGCGAACTATGGCTACACCTTC. The full variable domain, in which reference TRBV7-9 and TRBJ1-2 provide the parts outside the CDR3, is DTGVSQNPRHKITKRGQNVTFRCDPISEHNRLYWYRQTLGQGPEFLTYFQNEAQLEKSRLLSDRFSAERPKGSFSTLEIQRTEQGDSAMYLCVSSSRGMTANYGYTFGSGTRLTVV.

This rearrangement joins TRBV11-2 to TRBJ1-4; the D is unclear. This CDR3 has 16 amino acids. Germline V gives CDR1 SGHAT, CDR2 FQNNGV. The germline V and J ends were trimmed by 0 bases and 8 bases, with 16 bases remaining between them. CDR3 amino acids: CASSLDNEGRNEKLFF. The CDR3 DNA sequence: TGTGCCAGCAGCTTAGATAATGAAGGGAGGAACGAAAAACTGTTTTTT. Variable domain in full (rest from reference TRBV11-2 and TRBJ1-4): EAGVAQSPRYKIIEKRQSVAFWCNPISGHATLYWYQQILGQGPKLLIQFQNNGVVDDSQLPKDRFSAERLKGVDSTLKIQPAKLEDSAVYLCASSLDNEGRNEKLFFGSGTQLSVL.

This sequence joins TRBV20-1 and TRBJ2-7; D uncertain. CDR3 size: 11 residues. The V gene's germline CDR1 is DFQATT and CDR2 SNEGSKA (reference sequence). V shed 4 bases and J shed 3 bases, with 7 bases lying between them. The CDR3 coding sequence is TGCAGTGCTACCCAAAACTACGAGCAGTACTTC. This translates into CSATQNYEQYF.

To note about this clonotype: One end of the junction varies from germline; a read error may be responsible. The rearrangement links TRBV7-8 to TRBJ1-1, with D unclear. This CDR3 has 14 amino acids. CDR1 and CDR2 from the germline V gene are SGHVS and FQNEAQ. The DNA of the CDR3 is TGTGCCGGCAGCTTAAGCCAATTGAACACTGAAGCTTTCTTT. Translated: CAGSLSQLNTEAFF.

A word on this clonotype: A much larger clone is a single base away; this may be a read error. V is TRBV7-2 and J is TRBJ2-6; 8 bases align to TRBD1. The CDR3 runs 17 residues. The germline V gene has CDR1 SGHTA and CDR2 FQGNSA. With V trimmed by 2 bases and J by 0 bases, 3 bases remained unmatched. Here the CDR3 reads CTSSLTGGSSGANVLTF. The DNA of the CDR3 is TGTACCAGCAGCTTAACAGGGGGAAGCTCTGGGGCCAACGTCCTGACTTTC.

This clonotype was counted a few times. This chain links TRBV10-3 with TRBJ2-2; D might be TRBD1 or TRBD2, each matching 6 bases. Germline CDR1 is ENHRY and CDR2 is SYGVKD. The CDR3 covers 13 residues. V was shortened by 6 bases and J by 5 bases, with 10 bases between the two germline ends. The CDR3 nucleotides are TGTGCCATCAGCGGGGGCCAAACCGGGGAGCTGTTTTTT. It specifies CAISGGQTGELFF.

This clonotype turned up a few times. The rearrangement links TRBV5-1 to TRBJ1-2; a possible D gene is TRBD1 (5 bases). The CDR3 covers 13 residues. V gave up 4 bases and J gave up 9 bases, with 16 bases separating them. Germline CDR1 and CDR2: SGHRS and YFSETQ. CDR3 nucleotide sequence: TGCGCCAGCAGCGTGGGGACGGCTGCTAGCTACACCTTC. Protein: CASSVGTAASYTF. Full variable domain (missing parts from reference TRBV5-1 and TRBJ1-2): KAGVTQTPRYLIKTRGQQVTLSCSPISGHRSVSWYQQTPGQGLQFLFEYFSETQRNKGNFPGRFSGRQFSNSRSEMNVSTLELGDSALYLCASSVGTAASYTFGSGTRLTVV.

This clonotype has just a few counts. The rearrangement uses TRBV4-3 and TRBJ2-7; no clear D. CDR1 LGHNA and CDR2 YSLEER come from the germline V gene. The CDR3 is made up of 14 amino acids. V was trimmed by 0 bases and J by 1 base, leaving 7 bases between them. CDR3 region: CASSQDTHSYEQYF. The CDR3, as DNA: TGCGCCAGCAGCCAAGATACTCATTCCTACGAGCAGTACTTC.

This rearrangement joins TRBV14 to TRBJ2-1; the match to TRBD2 covers 10 bases. The CDR3 has 14 amino acids. J was trimmed by 7 bases and V by 4 bases; bases with no gene match: 4. Germline CDR1 reads SGHDN; CDR2 reads FVKESK. This CDR3 reads CASSPWTSGNEQFF. In DNA, the CDR3 is TGTGCCAGCAGCCCATGGACTAGCGGAAATGAGCAGTTCTTC.

The J gene is TRBJ2-3, the V gene TRBV19; D is perhaps TRBD1 or TRBD2 (5 bases each). With 3 bases removed from V and 6 bases from J, the gap between germline ends came to 13 bases. This CDR3 has 14 residues. The germline V gene has CDR1 LNHDA and CDR2 SQIVND (reference sequence). Here the CDR3 DNA reads TGTGCCAGTAGTATGAGGGGCCGGTTTGATACGCAGTATTTT. Translation: CASSMRGRFDTQYF. The whole variable domain, remainder taken from reference TRBV19 and TRBJ2-3, is DGGITQSPKYLFRKEGQNVTLSCEQNLNHDAMYWYRQDPGQGLRLIYYSQIVNDFQKGDIAEGYSVSREKKESFPLTVTSAQKNPTAFYLCASSMRGRFDTQYFGPGTRLTVL.

Only a few counts were recorded for this clonotype. At one end, the junction sequence differs from germline, possibly due to a read error. The V call is TRBV9, the J call TRBJ2-1, with a tentative D call TRBD1 (5 bases). The germline gives CDR1 SGDLS, CDR2 YYNGEE. This CDR3 comprises 17 residues. This CDR3 reads CVSSVGTGRVSYNEQFF. The CDR3 DNA is TGTGTCAGCAGCGTAGGTACAGGTAGAGTCTCCTACAATGAGCAGTTCTTC.

The chain combines TRBV28 with TRBJ2-5; 10 bases map to TRBD2. CDR3 length: 16 amino acids. After removal of 0 bases from V and 5 bases from J, the junction contained 6 bases not matched to a gene. Per the germline V gene, CDR1 is MDHEN and CDR2 is SYDVKM. This CDR3 is CASSLWASGGSETQYF. In DNA, the CDR3 is TGTGCCAGCAGTTTATGGGCTAGCGGGGGCTCGGAGACCCAGTACTTC.

The chain employs TRBV11-2 and TRBJ2-7; tentatively, D is TRBD2 (5 bases). The CDR3 runs 12 residues. The germline V and J ends were trimmed by 4 bases and 6 bases, with 10 bases remaining between them. CDR1 is SGHAT, CDR2 FQNNGV, per germline. CDR3 residues: CASSSGFGEQYF. CDR3 coding DNA: TGTGCCAGCAGCTCGGGATTCGGCGAGCAGTACTTC.

In this sample, this clonotype turned up a few times. The gene calls are TRBV3-1 and TRBJ2-7, with TRBD2 matching 13 bases. Matching the DNA end better, TRBJ2-5 makes the J call doubtful. The CDR3 is 17 amino acids. CDR1 LGHDT and CDR2 YNNKEL come from the germline V gene (reference sequence). The CDR3 DNA sequence: TGTGCCAGCAGCCCCCATAGGGGACTAGCGGGGCTGGAGACCCAGTACTTC. Amino acid sequence: CASSPHRGLAGLETQYF.

Ten or more counts support this clonotype. The rearrangement joins TRBV5-1 to TRBJ2-4, with D possibly matching TRBD1 (5 bases). The CDR3 extends over 17 amino acids. The ends were cut back, 1 base at V and 7 bases at J, with 21 bases in the middle. In germline, CDR1 is SGHRS, CDR2 YFSETQ. CDR3 bases: TGCGCCAGCAGCTTGCGTTGGACGGAAGGGGTCGGGAACATTCAGTACTTC. Translating gives CASSLRWTEGVGNIQYF.

This clonotype was detected only once. One end of the junction varies from germline; a read error may be responsible. This sequence joins TRBV12-3 or TRBV12-4 and TRBJ2-1, with D maybe TRBD1 (5 bases). The CDR3 totals 13 residues. The CDR3 bases are TGTGCCGGCAGTTTAGGGGTACACAATGAGCAGTTCTTC. The encoded protein is CAGSLGVHNEQFF.

This clonotype turned up a few times. The V and J genes are TRBV6-2 or TRBV6-3 and TRBJ2-1, with 11 bases aligning to TRBD2. This CDR3 is 17 amino acids long. J gave up 4 bases and V 0 bases, and 5 bases lay outside the gene matches. Germline CDR1 and CDR2: MNHEY and SVGEGT. CDR3 in amino acids: CASSYSRGTSGYNEQFF. Written as DNA, the CDR3 is TGTGCCAGCAGTTACTCGAGAGGGACTAGCGGATACAATGAGCAGTTCTTC.

Ten or more counts support this clonotype. J is TRBJ2-1 and V is TRBV2, with 11 bases matching TRBD1. Germline CDR1 SNHLY, CDR2 FYNNEI. The CDR3 has 15 amino acids. Trimming cost V 6 bases and J 5 bases; bases outside gene matches: 6. CDR3 bases: TGTGCCAGCAGAGTCGGACAGGGGGCGAACAATGAGCAGTTCTTC. It codes for CASRVGQGANNEQFF.

The chain couples TRBV5-1 to TRBJ1-2; no clear D gene. The CDR3 runs 15 residues. CDR1 is SGHRS and CDR2 is YFSETQ in the germline V gene. V lost 4 bases and J lost 5, with 18 bases in between. The CDR3 loop reads CASSLDRVPGYGYTF. The CDR3 coding sequence is TGCGCCAGCAGCCTGGACCGGGTGCCTGGGTATGGCTACACCTTC.

The V gene is TRBV12-3 or TRBV12-4, the J gene TRBJ1-1; 8 positions match TRBD1. V was pared by 6 bases and J by 4 bases, with 4 bases of the junction left unmatched. This CDR3 spans 13 amino acids. The CDR3 region has the DNA TGTGCCAGCAGCGCCACAGGGGGCACTGAAGCTTTCTTT. It translates to CASSATGGTEAFF.